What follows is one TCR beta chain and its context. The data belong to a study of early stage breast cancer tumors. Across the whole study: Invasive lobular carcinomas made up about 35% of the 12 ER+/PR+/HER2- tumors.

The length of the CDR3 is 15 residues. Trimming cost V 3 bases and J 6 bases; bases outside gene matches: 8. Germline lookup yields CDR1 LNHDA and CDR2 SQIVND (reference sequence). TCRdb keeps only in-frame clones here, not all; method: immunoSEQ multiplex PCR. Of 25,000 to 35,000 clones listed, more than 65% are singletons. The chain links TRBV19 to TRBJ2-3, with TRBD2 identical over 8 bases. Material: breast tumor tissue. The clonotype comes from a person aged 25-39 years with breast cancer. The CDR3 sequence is CASSILAGWKDTQYF. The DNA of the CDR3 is TGTGCCAGTAGTATTTTAGCGGGATGGAAGGATACGCAGTATTTT.